This T cell receptor beta chain was observed in a study of T-cell reconstitution after alpha-beta-depleted transplantation in children. The ends were cut back, 0 bases at V and 0 bases at J, with 13 bases in the middle. This CDR3 is 17 amino acids long. Germline V gene data show CDR1 as SGHRS and CDR2 as YFSETQ. The study, taken as a whole, reports: Alpha-beta T cells about two months after transplant reportedly derived from several hundred expanded graft clones. In some patients, recipient T cells and intrathymic progenitors surviving conditioning explained high day-60 diversity. T-cell counts and diversity at one year following transplant were attributed mainly to newly produced T cells.

Unique molecular identifiers were built into the TCRbeta library. TCRdb passed the PCR reads through MiXCR, listing each CDR3 protein once. Found here are some 200,000 distinct CDR3 sequences, approximately 6.3% of them singletons; the top ten hold just over 5.5%. Ten or more counts support this clonotype. Its antigen remains unidentified. The genes are TRBV5-1 and TRBJ2-4; D is unclear. The source of this sequence is a boy aged 2 to 10 with acute lymphoblastic leukemia, due to receive a stem cell transplant. The sample in question was PBMCs, obtained before TCRalphabeta/CD19-depleted stem cell transplant. CDR3 sequence (DNA): TGCGCCAGCAGCTTGGATGGTACCCGACTAGCCAAAAACATTCAGTACTTC. Translated, it gives CASSLDGTRLAKNIQYF.